Described below is a single TCR beta chain sequence and its context. Its target is not known. The sample comes from a study of cytomegalovirus exposure and HLA in healthy donors. Germline V gene lookup returns CDR1 LNHDA and CDR2 SQIVND (reference sequence). The CDR3 has 14 amino acids. Trimming removed 6 bases at V and 2 bases at J, with 13 bases between. Study-wide results and limits: Later work found that TCR association rates differed between HLA loci; DRB1 had the most and HLA-C the fewest. An analysis done earlier found most TCR beta V segments productive about 87% or about 30% of the time.

Primers for the PCR totalled 60 Vbeta and 13 Jbeta. Profiled with immunoSEQ multiplex PCR; TCRdb holds only in-frame clones, not every one. The sample lists about 150,000 clones; 80% were seen once. The sequenced sample consisted of PBMCs. The chain has TRBV19 and TRBJ1-1, with D perhaps TRBD1 (6 bases). The sequence was collected from a male donor in good health and CMV-seropositive. The CDR3 sequence: CASSWTAINTEAFF. The CDR3 DNA reads TGTGCCAGTAGCTGGACAGCAATCAACACTGAAGCTTTCTTT.